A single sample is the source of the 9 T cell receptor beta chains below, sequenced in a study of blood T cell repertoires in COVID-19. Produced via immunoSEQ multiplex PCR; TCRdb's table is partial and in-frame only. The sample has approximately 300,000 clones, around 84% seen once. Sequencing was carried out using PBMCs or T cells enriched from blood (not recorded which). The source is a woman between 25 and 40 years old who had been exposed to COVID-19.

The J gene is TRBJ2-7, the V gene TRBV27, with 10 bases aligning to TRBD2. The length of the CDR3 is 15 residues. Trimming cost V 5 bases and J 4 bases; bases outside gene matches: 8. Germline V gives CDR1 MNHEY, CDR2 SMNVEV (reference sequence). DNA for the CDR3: TGTGCCAGCAGTCGGAGCGGGAGGGCCAGGTACGAGCAGTACTTC. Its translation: CASSRSGRARYEQYF.

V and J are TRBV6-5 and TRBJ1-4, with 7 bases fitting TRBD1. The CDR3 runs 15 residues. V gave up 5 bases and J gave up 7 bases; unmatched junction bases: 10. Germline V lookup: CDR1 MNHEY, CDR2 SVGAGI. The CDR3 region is CASSRKQGSGEKLFF. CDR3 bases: TGTGCCAGCAGTCGAAAACAGGGGTCAGGTGAAAAACTGTTTTTT.

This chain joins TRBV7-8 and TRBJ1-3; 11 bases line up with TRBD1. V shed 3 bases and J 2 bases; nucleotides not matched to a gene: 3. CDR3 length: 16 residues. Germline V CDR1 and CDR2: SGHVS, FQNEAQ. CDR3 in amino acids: CASSLDRGRAGNTIYF. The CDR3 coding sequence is TGTGCCAGCAGCTTGGACAGGGGGCGGGCTGGAAACACCATATATTTT.

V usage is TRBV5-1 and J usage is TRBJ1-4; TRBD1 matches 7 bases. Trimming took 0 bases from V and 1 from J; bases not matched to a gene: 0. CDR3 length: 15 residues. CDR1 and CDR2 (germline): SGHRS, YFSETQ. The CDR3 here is CASSLDRGTNEKLFF. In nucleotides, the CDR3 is TGCGCCAGCAGCTTGGACAGGGGAACTAATGAAAAACTGTTTTTT.

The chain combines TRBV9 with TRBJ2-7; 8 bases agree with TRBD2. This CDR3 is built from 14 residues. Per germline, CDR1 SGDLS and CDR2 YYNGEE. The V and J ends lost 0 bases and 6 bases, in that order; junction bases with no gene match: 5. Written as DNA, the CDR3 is TGTGCCAGCAGCGTAGACACGACTAGCGCCGAGCAGTACTTC. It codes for CASSVDTTSAEQYF.

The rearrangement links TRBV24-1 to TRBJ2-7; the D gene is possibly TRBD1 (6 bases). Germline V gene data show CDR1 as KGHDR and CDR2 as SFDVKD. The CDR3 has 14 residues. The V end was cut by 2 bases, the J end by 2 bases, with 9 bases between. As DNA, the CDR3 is TGTGCCACCAGTGATTACAGGGTACCCTACGAGCAGTACTTC. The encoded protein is CATSDYRVPYEQYF.

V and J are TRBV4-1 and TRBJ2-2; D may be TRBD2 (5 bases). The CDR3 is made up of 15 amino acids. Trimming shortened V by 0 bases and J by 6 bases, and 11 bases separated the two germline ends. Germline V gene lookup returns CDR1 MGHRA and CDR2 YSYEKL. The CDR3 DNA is TGCGCCAGCAGCCAAGATAATCCCGGGGCCGGGGAGCTGTTTTTT. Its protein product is CASSQDNPGAGELFF.

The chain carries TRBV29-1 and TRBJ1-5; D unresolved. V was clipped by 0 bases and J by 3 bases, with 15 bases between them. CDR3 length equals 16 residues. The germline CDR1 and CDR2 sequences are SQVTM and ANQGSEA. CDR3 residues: CSVEDLSGFDNQPQHF. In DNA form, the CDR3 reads TGCAGCGTTGAAGATTTGTCGGGGTTCGACAATCAGCCCCAGCATTTT.

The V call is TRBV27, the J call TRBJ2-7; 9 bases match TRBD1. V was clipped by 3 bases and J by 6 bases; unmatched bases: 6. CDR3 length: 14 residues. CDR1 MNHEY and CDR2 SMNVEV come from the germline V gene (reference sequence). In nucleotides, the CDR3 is TGTGCCAGCAGTTTGGGGGACAGGGTCAGCGAGCAGTACTTC. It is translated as CASSLGDRVSEQYF.